The 31 T cell receptor beta chains below come from one sample, sequenced in a study of blood T cells in healthy people across ages. For the second PCR, which ran for about 6 to 12 cycles, a sample-barcoded 5' primer and a J-beta primer mix were used. TCRdb recomputed calls from the 5' RACE reads with MiXCR, one row per CDR3 protein. The sample shows fewer than 1 million distinct CDR3 sequences, approximately 48% of them seen only once. The sequenced sample consisted of blood. The receptors were gathered from a man aged 55 to 69 in good health.

The V call is TRBV20-1, the J call TRBJ2-3; D remains ambiguous. Germline lookup yields CDR1 DFQATT and CDR2 SNEGSKA (reference sequence). With 6 bases removed from V and 0 bases from J, the gap between germline ends came to 10 bases. This CDR3 has 13 amino acids. The CDR3 region has the DNA TGCAGTGCGCCTACGACTAGCACAGATACGCAGTATTTT. Its translation is CSAPTTSTDTQYF.

This chain uses TRBV20-1 with TRBJ2-7; 8 nucleotides agree with TRBD2. V trimming: 0 bases; J trimming: 7 bases; junction bases outside the gene matches: 11. Looked up from germline, CDR1 is DFQATT and CDR2 is SNEGSKA (reference sequence). The CDR3 is 15 residues long. Here the CDR3 DNA reads TGCAGTGCTAGAGATAACGGGGGGGCCTTGGATGAGCAGTACTTC. Its translation is CSARDNGGALDEQYF.

The V and J genes are TRBV7-2 and TRBJ2-3; D gene ambiguous. V lost 1 base, J lost 6 bases, and 8 bases lay in between. The CDR3 totals 13 residues. Germline values: CDR1 SGHTA, CDR2 FQGNSA. CDR3 residues: CASSLVSQDTQYF. The DNA of the CDR3 is TGTGCCAGCAGCTTAGTGTCTCAGGATACGCAGTATTTT.

At least ten counts were recorded for this clonotype. J is TRBJ2-6 and V is TRBV20-1, with D possibly called TRBD1 or TRBD2 (6 bases each). The length of the CDR3 is 16 residues. Trimming shortened V by 3 bases and J by 0 bases, and 12 bases separated the two germline ends. CDR1 DFQATT and CDR2 SNEGSKA come from the germline V gene (reference sequence). CDR3 in amino acids: CSASTGGSSGANVLTF. CDR3 DNA sequence: TGCAGTGCTAGTACCGGGGGCAGCTCTGGGGCCAACGTCCTGACTTTC.

This clonotype has just a few counts. This sequence joins TRBV6-6 and TRBJ2-5; TRBD2 matches at 7 bases. The CDR3 sequence is 13 residues long. V gave up 6 bases and J gave up 4 bases; unmatched junction bases: 5. Germline CDR1 MNHNY, CDR2 SVGAGI (reference sequence). For the CDR3, the DNA is TGTGCCAGCAGGGGCGGGGGTCCAGAGACCCAGTACTTC. Translating gives CASRGGGPETQYF.

This clonotype was seen only a few times. The V gene is TRBV12-5, the J gene TRBJ2-4, with D perhaps TRBD2 (5 bases). The V end was cut by 2 bases, the J end by 11 bases, with 16 bases between. This CDR3 has 14 amino acids. CDR1 is LGHNT and CDR2 is FRNRAP in the germline V gene. The CDR3 nucleotides are TGTGCTAGTGGTTTGTGCATGCTAGCAAGGGTTCAGTACTTC. It specifies CASGLCMLARVQYF.

In its sample, this clonotype was seen a few times. DNA of the CDR3: TGCGCCAGCAGTGACCGGGGACACGGACAGTCCACTAACTATGGCTACACCTTC. Its translation is CASSDRGHGQSTNYGYTF. The chain is built from TRBV10-2 and TRBJ1-2, with D possibly TRBD1 on 6 matching bases. V lost 3 bases and J 0 bases, leaving 20 bases between the germline ends. The germline V gene encodes CDR1 WSHSY and CDR2 SAAADI. This CDR3 has 18 residues.

This clonotype has more than one count but fewer than ten. Sequence at one end of the junction differs from germline and may be a read error. The rearrangement links TRBV4-1 to TRBJ1-1; D not resolved. CDR1 MGHRA and CDR2 YSYEKL come from the germline V gene. The CDR3 runs 13 residues. CDR3 sequence: CASSPKGNTEAFF. The DNA for the CDR3 is TGTGCCAGCAGCCCCAAAGGGAACACTGAAGCTTTCTTT.

This clonotype was seen more than once but under ten times. The rearrangement links TRBV28 to TRBJ2-5; TRBD2 aligns across 7 bases. The CDR3 is 16 residues long. The V segment lost 3 bases and the J segment 1 base; nucleotides outside the gene matches: 8. CDR1 and CDR2 from the germline V gene are MDHEN and SYDVKM. DNA for the CDR3: TGTGCCAGCAGTTTCCCGAGGGAGGGCCGCCAAGAGACCCAGTACTTC. Encoded protein: CASSFPREGRQETQYF.

The rearrangement links TRBV6-5 to TRBJ2-3, with 9 nucleotides matching TRBD2. Germline CDR1 reads MNHEY; CDR2 reads SVGAGI. V was pared by 0 bases and J by 1 base, with 11 bases of the junction left unmatched. This CDR3 is built from 19 residues. DNA for the CDR3: TGTGCCAGCAGTTACTCGACTAGCGGAAAACCCCCGGGCACAGATACGCAGTATTTT. Encoded protein: CASSYSTSGKPPGTDTQYF.

V gene TRBV9 combines with J gene TRBJ2-7; a weak D match, TRBD2 (5 bases). This CDR3 is 15 amino acids long. The V gene lost 2 bases and the J gene lost 2 bases, with 14 bases spanning the gap. Per germline, CDR1 SGDLS and CDR2 YYNGEE. CDR3 bases: TGTGCCAGCAGCGTTGATCCGGGGTTGACCTACGAGCAGTACTTC. Translating gives CASSVDPGLTYEQYF.

This clonotype was picked up one time. The gene calls are TRBV5-1 and TRBJ2-5; perhaps TRBD1 as D (6 bases). Germline assignment: CDR1 SGHRS and CDR2 YFSETQ. This CDR3 is built from 13 residues. Trimming left V 4 bases short and J 11 bases short, with 18 bases between. CDR3 in DNA: TGCGCCAGCAGCGCGATACAGGGCAATGAGCAGTACTTC. Residues: CASSAIQGNEQYF.

This clonotype was picked up many times. This rearrangement joins TRBV5-1 to TRBJ2-5, with no clear D. With 7 bases removed from V and 0 bases from J, the gap between germline ends came to 4 bases. CDR1 is SGHRS and CDR2 is YFSETQ in the germline V gene. The CDR3 runs to 11 residues. The CDR3 sequence is CASGDQETQYF. CDR3 coding DNA: TGCGCCAGCGGCGACCAAGAGACCCAGTACTTC.

There are many counts of this clonotype. The chain joins TRBV4-3 to TRBJ2-7, with unresolved D. Trimming pared 0 bases from V and 0 bases from J, leaving 9 bases between. This CDR3 comprises 15 residues. The germline gives CDR1 LGHNA, CDR2 YSLEER. As DNA, the CDR3 is TGCGCCAGCAGCCAAGATAAGGGATTCTCCTACGAGCAGTACTTC. This encodes CASSQDKGFSYEQYF.

The chain employs TRBV2 and TRBJ1-2, with TRBD1 matching 7 bases. Germline V gene sequence: CDR1 SNHLY, CDR2 FYNNEI. The CDR3 consists of 16 residues. V lost 2 bases, J lost 0 bases, and 6 bases stayed unmatched. Here the CDR3 DNA reads TGTGCCAGCAGTGAACGATGGGACAGCACTAACTATGGCTACACCTTC. This translates into CASSERWDSTNYGYTF.

V is TRBV5-1 and J is TRBJ2-4; 7 bases are a match to TRBD2. The J call may be incorrect, as the DNA end agrees better with TRBJ2-7. Looked up from germline, CDR1 is SGHRS and CDR2 is YFSETQ. There are 14 residues in the CDR3. CDR3 nucleotide sequence: TGCGCCAGCAGACGTTCGGGGGGTAGTGGCGAGCAGTACTTC. Protein product: CASRRSGGSGEQYF.

There are a few counts of this clonotype. The V call is TRBV7-2, the J call TRBJ1-4; TRBD1 matches 10 bases. The V and J ends lost 5 bases and 13 bases, in that order; junction bases with no gene match: 19. CDR3 size: 17 residues. CDR1 SGHTA and CDR2 FQGNSA come from the germline V gene. The CDR3 loop is CASSRLPQPGQGYGLFF. The CDR3 bases are TGTGCCAGCAGCCGCCTACCGCAGCCGGGACAGGGGTATGGACTGTTTTTT.

The chain combines TRBV20-1 with TRBJ2-1; 7 nucleotides line up with TRBD2. The CDR3 is made up of 16 amino acids. V was pared by 5 bases and J by 3 bases, with 13 bases of the junction left unmatched. The V gene's germline CDR1 is DFQATT and CDR2 SNEGSKA (reference sequence). CDR3 DNA: TGCAGTGCTGGAGTCCCCGCTAGCGGAGTCTACAATGAGCAGTTCTTC. It encodes CSAGVPASGVYNEQFF.

The rearrangement links TRBV6-5 to TRBJ2-1, with D unresolved. The CDR3 totals 16 residues. V lost 5 bases, J lost 2 bases, and 16 bases lay in between. Germline-derived CDR1 and CDR2 are MNHEY and SVGAGI. In nucleotides, the CDR3 is TGTGCCAGCAGTCAAAACTTCCGGAGCACCTACAATGAGCAGTTCTTC. It is translated as CASSQNFRSTYNEQFF.

This chain joins TRBV7-9 and TRBJ2-3, with D unresolved. The CDR3 runs 14 residues. V lost 0 bases and J lost 6, with 10 bases in between. Germline V CDR1 and CDR2: SEHNR, FQNEAQ (reference sequence). CDR3 sequence: CASSLAAELDTQYF. The CDR3, as DNA: TGTGCCAGCAGCTTAGCTGCGGAATTGGATACGCAGTATTTT.

This clonotype was detected many times. CDR3 in DNA: TGCAGTGCTAGAAGGGACACAGATACGCAGTATTTT. It codes for CSARRDTDTQYF. This rearrangement joins TRBV20-1 to TRBJ2-3; D call uncertain. Germline loops: CDR1 DFQATT, CDR2 SNEGSKA (reference sequence). The CDR3 sequence is 12 residues long. V dropped 2 bases and J dropped 2 bases, with 5 bases sitting between them.

Only a few counts were recorded for this clonotype. The CDR3 coding sequence is TGTGCCAGCAGTTCCTCCGGGACACTAGCCAAAAACATTCAGTACTTC. It yields the protein CASSSSGTLAKNIQYF. The J gene is TRBJ2-4, the V gene TRBV27, with TRBD1 as a possible D gene (6 bases). Trimming left V 4 bases short and J 0 bases short, with 13 bases between. The germline CDR1 and CDR2 sequences are MNHEY and SMNVEV (reference sequence). The CDR3 sequence is 16 residues long.

The V call is TRBV30, the J call TRBJ2-1, with D maybe TRBD2 (5 bases). There are 14 residues in the CDR3. Trimming removed 3 bases from V and 6 bases from J, with 15 bases in between. Germline V CDR1 and CDR2: GTSNPN, SVGIG (reference sequence). CDR3 protein: CAWRDPRVGNEQFF. As DNA, the CDR3 is TGTGCCTGGAGGGATCCGCGGGTCGGCAATGAGCAGTTCTTC. Complete variable domain (other parts from reference TRBV30 and TRBJ2-1): SQTIHQWPATLVQPVGSPLSLECTVEGTSNPNLYWYRQAAGRGLQLLFYSVGIGQISSEVPQNLSASRPQDRQFILSSKKLLLSDSGFYLCAWRDPRVGNEQFFGPGTRLTVL.

This sequence joins TRBV6-2 or TRBV6-3 and TRBJ2-4; D is ambiguous. TRBJ2-7 matches the DNA end more closely, so the J call is doubtful. This CDR3 is built from 13 residues. The V gene's germline CDR1 is MNHEY and CDR2 SVGEGT. CDR3 bases: TGTGCCAGCAGTTACTCGAGACGGTACGAGCAGTACTTC. It translates to CASSYSRRYEQYF.

This clonotype was observed a handful of times. The chain has TRBV10-3 and TRBJ2-5; D is ambiguous. CDR3 size: 13 residues. Germline loops: CDR1 ENHRY, CDR2 SYGVKD. Trimming stripped 6 bases from V and 2 bases from J, with 10 bases between. CDR3 coding DNA: TGTGCCATCAGGAGCGTACAACAAGAGACCCAGTACTTC. Protein sequence: CAIRSVQQETQYF.

The chain is built from TRBV2 and TRBJ2-7; D unclear. The length of the CDR3 is 14 residues. The germline V and J ends were trimmed by 5 bases and 1 base, with 12 bases remaining between them. Germline assignment: CDR1 SNHLY and CDR2 FYNNEI. The DNA for the CDR3 is TGTGCCAGCAGTATTGATAAAGGTTCCTACGAGCAGTACTTC. The encoded protein is CASSIDKGSYEQYF.

This clonotype has more than one count but fewer than ten. The chain links TRBV20-1 to TRBJ1-4; D might be TRBD1 (6 bases). The ends were cut back, 6 bases at V and 8 bases at J, with 16 bases in the middle. The length of the CDR3 is 13 residues. Germline CDR1 and CDR2: DFQATT and SNEGSKA (reference sequence). The CDR3 here is CSASTWGREKLFF. CDR3 bases: TGCAGTGCCAGCACGTGGGGGCGGGAAAAACTGTTTTTT.

The rearrangement uses TRBV20-1 and TRBJ2-7; 8 nucleotides line up with TRBD1. Germline loops: CDR1 DFQATT, CDR2 SNEGSKA (reference sequence). The CDR3 consists of 13 residues. Trimming took 6 bases from V and 2 from J; bases not matched to a gene: 6. The CDR3 bases are TGCAGTGCCCGGACAGGGCATACCTACGAGCAGTACTTC. This translates into CSARTGHTYEQYF.

The rearrangement joins TRBV7-2 to TRBJ1-2; D call uncertain. CDR1 is SGHTA and CDR2 is FQGNSA in the germline V gene. This CDR3 contains 14 residues. Deletions cut 5 bases from V and 3 bases from J, with 13 bases between. This CDR3 is CASSPRTADYGYTF. CDR3 bases: TGTGCCAGCAGCCCCCGTACAGCCGACTATGGCTACACCTTC.

The chain couples TRBV13 to TRBJ2-5; 7 positions match TRBD1. The DNA matches TRBJ2-7 better at its end, which makes the J call doubtful. CDR1 and CDR2 from the germline V gene are PRHDT and FYEKMQ (reference sequence). This CDR3 comprises 15 residues. The CDR3, as DNA: TGTGCCAGCAGCTTAGTGGGACAGCAGACCTCCGAGCAGTACTTC. Its translation is CASSLVGQQTSEQYF.

This clonotype came up many times. The CDR3 reads CASSQGFGEQYF. The CDR3 DNA reads TGTGCCAGCAGCCAAGGGTTCGGAGAGCAGTACTTC. The rearrangement joins TRBV3-1 to TRBJ2-7; D not resolved. This CDR3 contains 12 residues. V was trimmed by 1 base and J by 7 bases, leaving 8 bases between them. Germline-derived CDR1 and CDR2 are LGHDT and YNNKEL (reference sequence).